This entry is about one T cell receptor beta chain. Its antigen is not known. The data are from a study of shared clonotypes between healthy human individuals. At the level of the study: CD8 memory received one plate per donor, CD8 naive two, CD4 memory three and CD4 naive three.

Terminally differentiated effector memory CD45RA+ cells were excluded from the naive CD8 cells, which were CD45RO-negative and positively selected for CCR7. CDR1 and CDR2 (germline): SGHNT, YYREEE (reference sequence). The CDR3 contains 14 residues. J was trimmed by 1 base and V by 4 bases; bases with no gene match: 2. General study findings and limits: Naive subsets, compared against memory subsets, generally had larger estimated richness values. The authors sampled blood alone, and tissue repertoires likely differ.

Data came from immunoSEQ multiplex PCR; TCRdb stores just in-frame clones and leaves some out. The sample yields millions of clones, roughly 94% seen once. The sample was naive CD8+ T cells sorted from blood. This receptor was taken from a man younger than 35 in good health. The chain employs TRBV5-4 and TRBJ1-1; the match to TRBD1 covers 9 bases. CDR3 amino acids: CASSVTGGNTEAFF. The CDR3 DNA is TGTGCCAGCAGCGTGACAGGGGGGAACACTGAAGCTTTCTTT.